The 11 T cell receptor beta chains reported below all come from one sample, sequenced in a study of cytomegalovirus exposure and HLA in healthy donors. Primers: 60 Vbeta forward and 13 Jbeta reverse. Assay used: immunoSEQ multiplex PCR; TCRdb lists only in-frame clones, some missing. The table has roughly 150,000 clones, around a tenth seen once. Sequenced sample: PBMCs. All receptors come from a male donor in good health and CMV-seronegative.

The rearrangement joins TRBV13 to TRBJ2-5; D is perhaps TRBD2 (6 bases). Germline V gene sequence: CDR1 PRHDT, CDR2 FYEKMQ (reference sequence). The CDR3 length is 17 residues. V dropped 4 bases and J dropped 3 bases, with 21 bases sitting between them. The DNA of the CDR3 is TGTGCCAGCAGCTCTGCCGGGACTGGGGCCGGGAAAGAGACCCAGTACTTC. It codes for CASSSAGTGAGKETQYF. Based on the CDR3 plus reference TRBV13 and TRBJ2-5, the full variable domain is AAGVIQSPRHLIKEKRETATLKCYPIPRHDTVYWYQQGPGQDPQFLISFYEKMQSDKGSIPDRFSAQQFSDYHSELNMSSLELGDSALYFCASSSAGTGAGKETQYFGPGTRLLVL.

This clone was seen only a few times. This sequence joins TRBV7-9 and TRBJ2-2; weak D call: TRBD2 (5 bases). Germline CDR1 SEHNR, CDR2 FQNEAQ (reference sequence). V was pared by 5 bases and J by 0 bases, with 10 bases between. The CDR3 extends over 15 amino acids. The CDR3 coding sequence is TGTGCCAGCAGCGTACTAGAAACGAACACCGGGGAGCTGTTTTTT. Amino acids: CASSVLETNTGELFF.

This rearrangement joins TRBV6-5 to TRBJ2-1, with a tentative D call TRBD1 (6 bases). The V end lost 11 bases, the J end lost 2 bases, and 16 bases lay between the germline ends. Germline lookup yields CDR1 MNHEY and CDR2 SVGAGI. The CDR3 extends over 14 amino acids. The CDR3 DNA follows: TGTGCCGCCAGGGGCGAGGGACCCTACAATGAGCAGTTCTTC. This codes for CAARGEGPYNEQFF.

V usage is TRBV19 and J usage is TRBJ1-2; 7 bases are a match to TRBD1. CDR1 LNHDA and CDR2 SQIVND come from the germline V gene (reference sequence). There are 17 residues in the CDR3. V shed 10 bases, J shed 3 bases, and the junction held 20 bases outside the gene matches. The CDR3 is CATPSRDSPVLYYGYTF. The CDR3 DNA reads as TGTGCCACCCCGAGCAGGGACAGCCCCGTACTTTACTATGGCTACACCTTC.

CDR3 sequence: CASSSGGRSTDTQYF. CDR3 nucleotides: TGTGCCAGCAGCTCAGGAGGAAGGAGCACAGATACGCAGTATTTT. The chain has TRBV7-2 and TRBJ2-3; weak D call: TRBD2 (5 bases). Germline V gene sequence: CDR1 SGHTA, CDR2 FQGNSA. V was shortened by 4 bases and J by 0 bases, with 11 bases between the two germline ends. The CDR3 sequence is 15 residues long.

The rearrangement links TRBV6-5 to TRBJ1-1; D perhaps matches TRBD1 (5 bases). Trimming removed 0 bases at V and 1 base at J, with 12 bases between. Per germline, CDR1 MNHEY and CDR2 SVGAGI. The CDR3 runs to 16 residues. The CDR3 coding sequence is TGTGCCAGCAGTTACTCGCGGGGGTTGGAGAACACTGAAGCTTTCTTT. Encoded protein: CASSYSRGLENTEAFF.

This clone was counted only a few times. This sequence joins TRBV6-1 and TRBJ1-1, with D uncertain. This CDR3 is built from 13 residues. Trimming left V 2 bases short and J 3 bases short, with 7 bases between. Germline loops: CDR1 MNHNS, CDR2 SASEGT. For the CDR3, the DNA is TGTGCCAGCAGTGAATCAGGTTACACTGAAGCTTTCTTT. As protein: CASSESGYTEAFF.

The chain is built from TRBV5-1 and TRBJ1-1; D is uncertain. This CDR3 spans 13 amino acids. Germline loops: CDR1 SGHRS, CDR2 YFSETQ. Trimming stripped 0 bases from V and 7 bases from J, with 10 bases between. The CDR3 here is CASSLVAQVEAFF. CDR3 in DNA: TGCGCCAGCAGCTTGGTAGCCCAAGTTGAAGCTTTCTTT.

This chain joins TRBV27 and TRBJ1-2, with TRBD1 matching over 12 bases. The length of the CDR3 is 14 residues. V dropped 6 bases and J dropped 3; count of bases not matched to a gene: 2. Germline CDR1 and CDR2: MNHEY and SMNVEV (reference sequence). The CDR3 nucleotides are TGTGCCAGCAGGGGACAGGGGGCCGACTATGGCTACACCTTC. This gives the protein CASRGQGADYGYTF.

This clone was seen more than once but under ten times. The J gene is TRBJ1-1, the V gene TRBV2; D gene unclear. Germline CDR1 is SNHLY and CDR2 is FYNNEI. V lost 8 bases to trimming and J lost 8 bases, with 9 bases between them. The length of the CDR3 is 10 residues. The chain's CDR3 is CASLLQEAFF. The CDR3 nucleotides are TGTGCCAGCTTGCTTCAGGAAGCTTTCTTT.

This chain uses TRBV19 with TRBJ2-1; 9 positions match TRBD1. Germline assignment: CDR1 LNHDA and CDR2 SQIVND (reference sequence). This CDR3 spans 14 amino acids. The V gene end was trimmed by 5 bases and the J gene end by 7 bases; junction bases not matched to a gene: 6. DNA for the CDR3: TGTGCCAGTAGTTTTAGGACAGGGGATAATGAGCAGTTCTTC. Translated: CASSFRTGDNEQFF.